Listed below are T cell receptor beta chains from one sample, sequenced in a study of CD8 T cells in ankylosing spondylitis. TCRdb fed the 5' RACE reads into MiXCR, producing one record per CDR3 protein. This table holds over 100,000 distinct CDR3 sequences, over 6% found once. Material for sequencing was blood, either unsorted or a sorted T cell fraction (not recorded which). The source is a male donor with ankylosing spondylitis or in good health (not recorded which). Both conserved end residues are part of each CDR3. D genes are given only for firm matches. Clone size is not always given. Where it is, it says once, few, many or a class for expanded clones.

>many|TRBD1|TRBJ2-1|TRBV29-1
TGCAGCGGAGGGGGACAGGGCTCTAGGAACAATGAGCAGTTCTTC
CSGGGQGSRNNEQFF
>many|TRBD1|TRBJ2-5|TRBV28
TGTGCCAGCAGTTCCCCCACAGGGGGCGGGGTAGTTAACCAGTACTTC
CASSSPTGGGVVNQYF
>few|-|TRBJ1-1|TRBV5-1
TGCGCCAGCAGCCTCCACGGTCAAGAAGCTTTCTTT
CASSLHGQEAFF
>many|TRBD1|TRBJ2-7|TRBV9
TGTGCCAGCAATCTTCAGGGGGCTAAAGGCGAGCAGTACTTC
CASNLQGAKGEQYF
>many|-|TRBJ1-1|TRBV5-5
TGTGCCAGCAGCTTGCTGTCGGGAGCTGAAGCTTTCTTT
CASSLLSGAEAFF
>many|-|TRBJ2-3|TRBV6-2/TRBV6-3
TGTGCCAGCGAAGAACACAGGGCGGGGGAGCTAGGAGATACGCAGTATTTT
CASEEHRAGELGDTQYF
>many|-|TRBJ1-4|TRBV20-1
TGCAGTGCTACGGGGATGGCTAATGAAAAACTGTTTTTT
CSATGMANEKLFF
>many|TRBD1|TRBJ2-5|TRBV2
TGTGCCAGCAGACCAACCTTACTACAGGGGGCTGGGGAGACCCAGTACTTC
CASRPTLLQGAGETQYF
>many|TRBD1|TRBJ2-7|TRBV27
TGTGCCAGCCGTAACGACAGGGGAAGCTCCTACGAGCAGTACTTC
CASRNDRGSSYEQYF
>many|TRBD1|TRBJ2-7|TRBV15
TGTGCCACCAGCAGAGGGGACAGGGTAAGCGAGCAGTACTTC
CATSRGDRVSEQYF
>-|TRBD2|TRBJ2-1|TRBV6-2/TRBV6-3
TGTGCCAGCAGTTACTCGTCGCCCGGGAGGTCCTACAATGAGCAGTTCTTC
CASSYSSPGRSYNEQFF
>many|TRBD1|TRBJ2-2|TRBV5-1
TGCGCCAGCAGCTTAGAGGCAGGGGGCACCGGGGAGCTGTTTTTT
CASSLEAGGTGELFF
>many|-|TRBJ1-4|TRBV20-1
TGCAGTGCTTCGGACAGCGAGATTGAAAAACTGTTTTTT
CSASDSEIEKLFF
>many|TRBD1|TRBJ2-5|TRBV10-3
TGTGCCATCAGTGAGCCAGGACAGGGTGGTGGAGAGACCCAGTACTTC
CAISEPGQGGGETQYF
>many|-|TRBJ1-2|TRBV5-5
TGTGCCAGCAGCACCCCCGGGACAACAACCGGCTACACCTTC
CASSTPGTTTGYTF
>many|-|TRBJ1-5|TRBV27
TGTGCCAGCAGTTTAAGTTGGGGTCAGCCCCAGCATTTT
CASSLSWGQPQHF
>many|-|TRBJ2-5|TRBV12-3/TRBV12-4
TGTGCCAGCAGTTTATTGGGTTTGGAGACCCAGTACTTC
CASSLLGLETQYF
>many|-|TRBJ2-6|TRBV7-8
TGTGCCAGCACCTTCGCGGGGACCAACGTCCTGACTTTC
CASTFAGTNVLTF
>many|-|TRBJ2-7|TRBV29-1
TGCAGCGTTGATGGCGGACTTGGAGGGTTCGAGCAGTACTTC
CSVDGGLGGFEQYF
>many|-|TRBJ2-3|TRBV9
TGTGCCAGCAGCGCCCCCGAAGGTACGCAGTATTTT
CASSAPEGTQYF
>many|-|TRBJ2-3|TRBV10-3
TGTGCCTCGCAGTCCGGCGGTTCCACAGATACGCAGTATTTT
CASQSGGSTDTQYF
>many|TRBD1|TRBJ2-5|TRBV7-2
TGTGCCAGCAGCTTAGCTCCGGGACAGGGGATGACCCAGTACTTC
CASSLAPGQGMTQYF
>many|TRBD2|TRBJ2-1|TRBV27
TGTGCCAGCCGACTAGCGGGACTCGGCAATGAGCAGTTCTTC
CASRLAGLGNEQFF